This TCR beta chain was profiled in a study of T cells in Graves' hyperthyroidism and ophthalmopathy. This clonotype has at least ten counts. What it binds is not known. TCR beta CDR3 region amplification was performed from RNA transcripts. The primer set for the first-round RT-PCR of the TCR CDR3 was HTBI. TCRdb recomputed calls from the multiplex PCR reads with MiXCR, one row per CDR3 protein. The sample yields about 290,000 distinct CDR3 sequences, around a sixth seen once. CDR3 length equals 14 residues. The ends were cut back, 4 bases at V and 2 bases at J, with 10 bases in the middle. From germline, CDR1 is KGHSH and CDR2 LQKENI. Study outcomes and limitations: Clonotypes that were expanded in thyroid above 0.001 mostly appeared in blood too.

What was sequenced was blood. This sequence was found in a man aged 25 to 45 with Graves' hyperthyroidism. This chain uses TRBV18 with TRBJ2-3; tentatively, D is TRBD2 (5 bases). CDR3 amino acids: CASSREKITDTQYF. DNA of the CDR3: TGTGCCAGCTCACGGGAGAAAATCACAGATACGCAGTATTTT.